This TCR beta chain was found in a study of T cells in Graves' hyperthyroidism and ophthalmopathy. Overall study results and limits: Blood also showed most of the thyroid clonotypes that were expanded above 0.001. A median around 6 months before onset, the model predicted ophthalmopathy.

Amplification of TCR beta CDR3 regions used RNA as the template. A set of HTBI primers served as the primers for a first-round RT-PCR of the TCR CDR3. TCRdb itself ran the multiplex PCR reads through MiXCR, one entry per CDR3 protein. This repertoire shows some 550,000 distinct CDR3 sequences, approximately 16% found once; its top ten account for roughly 3%. Per germline, CDR1 SEHNR and CDR2 FQNEAQ (reference sequence). The CDR3 covers 14 residues. J was trimmed by 5 bases and V by 5 bases; bases with no gene match: 6. The authors obtained PBMCs from around 11 ml of fresh peripheral blood. Note on this clonotype: Antigen: not known.

This chain links TRBV7-9 with TRBJ1-2; TRBD1 aligns across 9 bases. This TCR derives from a woman aged 40 to 50 with Graves' ophthalmopathy. Sequenced: blood. The CDR3 sequence: CASSPTGTGYGYTF. CDR3 bases: TGTGCCAGCAGCCCAACCGGGACAGGGTATGGCTACACCTTC.